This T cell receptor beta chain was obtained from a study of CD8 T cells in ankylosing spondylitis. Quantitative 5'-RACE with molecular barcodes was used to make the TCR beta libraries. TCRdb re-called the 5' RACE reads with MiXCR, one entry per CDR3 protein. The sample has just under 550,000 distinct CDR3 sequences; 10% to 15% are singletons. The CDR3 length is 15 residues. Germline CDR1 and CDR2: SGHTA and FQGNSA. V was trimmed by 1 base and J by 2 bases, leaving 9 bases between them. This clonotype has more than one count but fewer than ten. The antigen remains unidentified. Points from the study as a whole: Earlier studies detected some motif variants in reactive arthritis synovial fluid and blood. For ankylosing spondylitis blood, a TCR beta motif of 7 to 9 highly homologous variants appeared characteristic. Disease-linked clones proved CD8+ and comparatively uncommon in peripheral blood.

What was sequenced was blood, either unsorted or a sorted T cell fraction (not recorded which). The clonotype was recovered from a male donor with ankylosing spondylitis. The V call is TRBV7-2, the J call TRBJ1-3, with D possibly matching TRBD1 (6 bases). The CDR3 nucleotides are TGTGCCAGCAGCTTAGGGACAGAGACTGGAAACACCATATATTTT. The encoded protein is CASSLGTETGNTIYF.